The clone carrying this T cell receptor (beta chain) showed up many times. Its antigen remains unidentified. This specimen belongs to a study of identical twins. Findings of the study overall: For monozygotic twins, models underestimated out-of-frame TCR alpha sharing.

MiXCR was run by TCRdb on the 5' RACE reads, yielding one entry per CDR3 protein. The sample lists 240,000 or so distinct CDR3 sequences, 8% to 11% occurring once. Looked up from germline, CDR1 is DFQATT and CDR2 is SNEGSKA (reference sequence). Trimming at V came to 6 bases and at J to 0 bases, leaving 9 bases not matched to a gene. The CDR3 spans 16 residues. This chain joins TRBV20-1 and TRBJ2-7; TRBD1 aligns across 12 bases. The sample consisted of memory T cells sorted from blood. The TCR was taken from a man aged 50 or older in good health. CDR3 DNA sequence: TGCAGTGCCTCCGGGACAGGGGGCCTCAGCTCCTACGAGCAGTACTTC. Translation: CSASGTGGLSSYEQYF.